The following is a T cell receptor (beta chain) sequence with its context. Its antigen remains unidentified. Nothing much larger sits one base from this clone, and base qualities are not available. These data are taken from a study of untreated major depressive disorder (dated by TCRdb to between 2017 and 2018). A note on the overall study: In this cross-sectional case-control comparison, antidepressant-free major depressive disorder patients and individually matched non-depressed controls were compared on T cell phenotype and TCR repertoire. The TCRbeta sequencing followed up on differences in Vbeta 5.1, Vbeta 11 and Vbeta 22 usage that flow cytometry had shown in the whole cohort. Findings and caveats that apply to the study as a whole: Because of the strict matching and exclusion criteria, the study sample was comparatively small, which limits how generalizable the findings are. For the sequencing comparisons, one-tailed planned tests were applied to only three Vbeta families that had been selected in advance. The top five TRBV05-01 clones in every sequenced subject were all private clones. TRBV25-01 and TRBV02-01 usage followed the flow-cytometry pattern but did not reach statistical significance in the sequencing data. Higher TRBV05-01 (Vbeta 5.1) usage among CD4+ T cells of depressed patients compared with controls was confirmed by sequencing, with p = 0.040 in a one-tailed test.

From the cysteine through the phenylalanine, the CDR3 covers 14 amino acids. The only DNA kept is the CDR3, 42 bases in frame from the first base. Per the germline V gene, SGHTA is the CDR1 and FQGTGA is the CDR2. Trimming takes 1 base from V and 5 bases from J, and the germline ends sit 9 bases apart. The Qiagen DNeasy Blood and Tissue Kit was used to extract total genomic DNA from purified CD4+ T cells. Amplification and sequencing of the TCRbeta CDR3 region, as defined according to IMGT, were carried out with immunoSEQ immunosequencing protocols. Per the original workflow: Raw sequence data were preprocessed by the immunoSEQ service for PCR and sequencing error correction. The sequence data were imported into the immunoSEQ Analyzer and were further analyzed using VDJtools v1.0.7. The paired Wilcoxon signed-rank test was used to test for differences between patients and controls. Not all clones reach the TCRdb copy of this immuneACCESS table, which keeps in-frame sequences only. Checked studies attribute under half of the gap to unresolved V genes and leave the rest unexplained. V and J calls and clone size follow that table, whereas D and trimming were derived from the DNA. The sample table shows tens of thousands of clones, and about 93% are seen once. 0.25% to 0.35% of the sample rests with the top ten.

Each depressed patient was pairwise matched to a non-depressed control for sex, age, current smoking status and body mass index. European descent was reported for all participants. Controls had no mood disorder either currently or in their lifetime and had a Quick Inventory of Depressive Symptoms-Self Report score of 5 or lower. Participants were excluded if they had major medical conditions, Axis I/II comorbidities, regular medication or illicit drug use, or weekly alcohol intake above 100 g. From each participant, roughly 30 ml of peripheral blood was collected into EDTA tubes. CD4+ T cells were purified from thawed PBMCs by magnetic negative selection with the BD IMag Human CD4 T Lymphocyte Enrichment Set. Flow cytometry confirmed that the CD4+ enrichment method typically gave roughly 95% purity. A subgroup of a few case-control pairs, chosen blind to the chemokine receptor expression and flow-cytometric repertoire skewing results, underwent TCRbeta sequencing. Every blood sample was taken in the morning at 8:00 a.m., and Ficoll-Hypaque gradient centrifugation was used to isolate PBMCs. Until being assayed, PBMCs were kept in liquid nitrogen after cryopreservation by gradual cooling to -80 degrees C.

The origin of this receptor is a man aged 25 to 40 in good health. The rearrangement joined TRBV7-3 to TRBJ2-1, with a weak D call of TRBD2 (5 bases match). The sample consisted of CD4+ T cells from PBMCs. DNA sequence: TGTGCCAGCAGCTTAAGCGGAGGAAACAATGAGCAGTTCTTC. This gives the protein CASSLSGGNNEQFF.